The clone carrying this T cell receptor (beta chain) was seen a single time. Its antigen is unknown. The CDR3 has 14 residues. From germline, CDR1 is SGHTA and CDR2 FQGTGA. Between the trimmed V and J ends, which lost 5 bases and 3 bases, there was a span of 14 bases. TCRdb independently ran MiXCR on the reads; one entry per CDR3 protein. The sample has 550,000 to 700,000 distinct CDR3 sequences, 35% to 50% seen once. This entry comes from a study of T cell repertoires in cytomegalovirus infection. Study-level information: Signatures in public TCR beta sequences pointed to both CMV infection and matching HLA type.

Notes on the study in general: There were HLA-C-restricted CMV-specific TCR beta clonotypes dominating the ex vivo response.

This receptor was taken from a human donor in good health (CMV status not recorded). Some clones in this sample may be carry-over from other donors' samples. This sample comprised cultured PBMCs, obtained from culture after CMV antigen stimulation. The gene calls are TRBV7-3 and TRBJ2-7; possibly TRBD2 for D (6 bases). CDR3 region: CASSRTGAIYEQYF. In DNA form, the CDR3 reads TGTGCCAGCAGCCGTACGGGAGCGATCTACGAGCAGTACTTC.